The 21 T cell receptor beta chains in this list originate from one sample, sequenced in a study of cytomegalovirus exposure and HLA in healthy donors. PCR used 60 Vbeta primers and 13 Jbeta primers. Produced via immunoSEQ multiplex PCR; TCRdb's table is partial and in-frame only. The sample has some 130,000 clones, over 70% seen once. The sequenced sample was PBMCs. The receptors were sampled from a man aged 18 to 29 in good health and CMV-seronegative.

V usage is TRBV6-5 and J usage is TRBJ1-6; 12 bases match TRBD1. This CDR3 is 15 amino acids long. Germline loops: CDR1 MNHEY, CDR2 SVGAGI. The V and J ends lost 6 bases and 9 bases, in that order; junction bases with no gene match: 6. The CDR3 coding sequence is TGTGCCAGCAGGCCGGGACAGGGGGCGAGTTCACCCCTCCACTTT. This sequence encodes CASRPGQGASSPLHF.

The CDR3 DNA reads TGTGCCAGCGCAGTGGGACAGGGCCGAAACACCGGGGAGCTGTTTTTT. Translation: CASAVGQGRNTGELFF. The chain uses TRBV5-8 and TRBJ2-2; 9 positions agree with TRBD1. CDR1 and CDR2 from the germline V gene are SGHTS and YDEGEE. J lost 2 bases, V lost 7 bases, and 9 bases had no gene match. This CDR3 region has 16 residues.

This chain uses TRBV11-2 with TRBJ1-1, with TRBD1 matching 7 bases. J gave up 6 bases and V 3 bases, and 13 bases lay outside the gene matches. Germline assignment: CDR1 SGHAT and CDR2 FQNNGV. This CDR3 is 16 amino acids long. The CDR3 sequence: CASSFGQGQLKSEAFF. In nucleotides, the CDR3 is TGTGCCAGCAGCTTCGGCCAGGGACAGCTTAAGTCTGAAGCTTTCTTT.

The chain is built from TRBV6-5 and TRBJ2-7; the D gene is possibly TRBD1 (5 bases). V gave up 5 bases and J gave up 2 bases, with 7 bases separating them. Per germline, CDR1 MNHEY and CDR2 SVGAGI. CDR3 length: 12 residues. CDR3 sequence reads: CASSGAAYEQYF. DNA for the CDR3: TGTGCCAGCAGTGGGGCAGCCTACGAGCAGTACTTC.

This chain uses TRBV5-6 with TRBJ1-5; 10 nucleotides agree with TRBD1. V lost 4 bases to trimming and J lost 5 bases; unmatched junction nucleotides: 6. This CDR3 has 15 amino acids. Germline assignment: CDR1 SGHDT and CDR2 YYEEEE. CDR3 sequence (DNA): TGTGCCAGCAGCCCATCCGGGACAGGGGATCAGCCCCAGCATTTT. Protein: CASSPSGTGDQPQHF.

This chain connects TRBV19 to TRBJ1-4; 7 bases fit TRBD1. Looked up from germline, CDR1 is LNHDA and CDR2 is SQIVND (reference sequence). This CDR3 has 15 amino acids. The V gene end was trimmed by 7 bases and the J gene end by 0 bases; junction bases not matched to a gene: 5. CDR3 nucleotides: TGTGCCAGTACTTTGGGACAGACAACTAATGAAAAACTGTTTTTT. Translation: CASTLGQTTNEKLFF.

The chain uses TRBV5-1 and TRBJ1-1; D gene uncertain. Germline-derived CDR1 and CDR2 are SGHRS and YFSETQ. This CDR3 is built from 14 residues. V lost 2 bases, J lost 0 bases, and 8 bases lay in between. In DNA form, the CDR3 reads TGCGCCAGCAGCTTAAGACTCATGAACACTGAAGCTTTCTTT. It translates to CASSLRLMNTEAFF. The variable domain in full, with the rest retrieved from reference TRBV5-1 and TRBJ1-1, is KAGVTQTPRYLIKTRGQQVTLSCSPISGHRSVSWYQQTPGQGLQFLFEYFSETQRNKGNFPGRFSGRQFSNSRSEMNVSTLELGDSALYLCASSLRLMNTEAFFGQGTRLTVV.

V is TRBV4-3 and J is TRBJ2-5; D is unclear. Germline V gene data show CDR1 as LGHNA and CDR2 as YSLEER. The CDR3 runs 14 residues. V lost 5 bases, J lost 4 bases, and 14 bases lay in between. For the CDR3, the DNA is TGCGCCAGCAGCTTCGGTAGTTCGGGAGAGACCCAGTACTTC. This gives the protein CASSFGSSGETQYF.

The CDR3 DNA reads TGTGCCAGCAGCCCCCGTTTGAACACTGAAGCTTTCTTT. Its protein product is CASSPRLNTEAFF. The chain couples TRBV9 to TRBJ1-1; D call uncertain. V was trimmed by 4 bases and J by 0 bases, leaving 7 bases between them. The germline V gene has CDR1 SGDLS and CDR2 YYNGEE. The CDR3 loop spans 13 amino acids. Full variable domain (remainder filled in from reference TRBV9 and TRBJ1-1): DSGVTQTPKHLITATGQRVTLRCSPRSGDLSVYWYQQSLDQGLQFLIQYYNGEERAKGNILERFSAQQFPDLHSELNLSSLELGDSALYFCASSPRLNTEAFFGQGTRLTVV.

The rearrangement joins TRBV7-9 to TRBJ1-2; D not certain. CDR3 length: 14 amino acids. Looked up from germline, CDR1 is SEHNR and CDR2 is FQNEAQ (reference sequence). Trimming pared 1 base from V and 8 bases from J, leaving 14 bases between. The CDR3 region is CASSLGETTRGYTF. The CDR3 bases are TGTGCCAGCAGCTTAGGGGAGACCACGAGAGGCTACACCTTC.

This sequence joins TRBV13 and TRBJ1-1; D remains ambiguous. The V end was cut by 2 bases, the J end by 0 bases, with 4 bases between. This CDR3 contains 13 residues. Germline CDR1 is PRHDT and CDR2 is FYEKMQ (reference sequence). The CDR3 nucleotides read TGTGCCAGCAGCTTACGGGTGAACACTGAAGCTTTCTTT. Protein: CASSLRVNTEAFF.

CDR3 bases: TGTGCCAGCAGCCCCCCGGCAGGGGGCCTATTTGAGCAGTTCTTC. Translation gives CASSPPAGGLFEQFF. The chain has TRBV7-2 and TRBJ2-1, with 8 bases fitting TRBD1. Germline V gives CDR1 SGHTA, CDR2 FQGNSA. The J segment lost 9 bases and the V segment lost 5 bases, leaving 12 bases of the junction unmatched. The CDR3 has 15 residues.

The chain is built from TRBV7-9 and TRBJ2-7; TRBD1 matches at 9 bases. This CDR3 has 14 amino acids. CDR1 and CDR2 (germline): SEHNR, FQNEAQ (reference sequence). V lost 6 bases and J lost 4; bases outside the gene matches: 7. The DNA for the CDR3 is TGTGCCAGCAGGTTCGGGACAGGGATGTACGAGCAGTACTTC. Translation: CASRFGTGMYEQYF.

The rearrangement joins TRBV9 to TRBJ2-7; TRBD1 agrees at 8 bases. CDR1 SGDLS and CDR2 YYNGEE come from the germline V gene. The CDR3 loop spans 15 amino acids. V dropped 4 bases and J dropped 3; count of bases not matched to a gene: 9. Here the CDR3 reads CASSSNPGTGYEQYF. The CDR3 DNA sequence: TGTGCCAGCAGCTCGAACCCCGGGACAGGCTACGAGCAGTACTTC.

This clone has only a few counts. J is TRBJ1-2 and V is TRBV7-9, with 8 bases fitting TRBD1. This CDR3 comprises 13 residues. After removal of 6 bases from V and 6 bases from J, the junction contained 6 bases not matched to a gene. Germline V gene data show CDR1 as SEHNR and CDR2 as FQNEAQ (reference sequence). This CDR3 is CASRTGGSDGYTF. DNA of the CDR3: TGTGCCAGCAGAACAGGGGGTTCGGATGGCTACACCTTC.

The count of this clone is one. DNA of the CDR3: TGTGCCAGCAGCTCACCTGACAGGGGTAGCAATCAGCCCCAGCATTTT. Residues: CASSSPDRGSNQPQHF. The gene calls are TRBV7-8 and TRBJ1-5; 8 positions match TRBD1. This CDR3 comprises 16 residues. Germline CDR1 reads SGHVS; CDR2 reads FQNEAQ. V lost 4 bases and J lost 0; bases outside the gene matches: 5.

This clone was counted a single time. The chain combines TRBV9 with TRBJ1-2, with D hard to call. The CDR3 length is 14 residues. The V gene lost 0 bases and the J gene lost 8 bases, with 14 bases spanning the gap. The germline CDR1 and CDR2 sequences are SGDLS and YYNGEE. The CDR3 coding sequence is TGTGCCAGCAGCGTAGTCGGAGGCCTGGAGGGCTACACCTTC. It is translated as CASSVVGGLEGYTF.

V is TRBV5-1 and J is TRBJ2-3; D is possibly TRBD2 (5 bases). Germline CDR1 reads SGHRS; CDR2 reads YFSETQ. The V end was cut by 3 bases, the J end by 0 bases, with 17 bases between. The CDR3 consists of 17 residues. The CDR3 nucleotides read TGCGCCAGCAGCTCTACCGGAGGTGTCCGAAGCACAGATACGCAGTATTTT. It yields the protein CASSSTGGVRSTDTQYF.

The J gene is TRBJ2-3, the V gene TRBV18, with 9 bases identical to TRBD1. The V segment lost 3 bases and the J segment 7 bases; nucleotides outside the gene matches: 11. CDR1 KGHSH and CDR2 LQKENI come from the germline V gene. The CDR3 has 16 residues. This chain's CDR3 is CASSPTGTGRFNTQYF. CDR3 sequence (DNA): TGTGCCAGCTCACCTACCGGGACAGGGCGGTTCAATACGCAGTATTTT.

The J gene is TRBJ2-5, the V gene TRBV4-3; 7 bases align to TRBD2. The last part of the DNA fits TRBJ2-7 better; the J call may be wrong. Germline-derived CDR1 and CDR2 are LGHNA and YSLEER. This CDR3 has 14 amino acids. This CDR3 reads CASSQASGGYEQYF. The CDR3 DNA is TGCGCCAGCAGCCAAGCTTCGGGGGGTTACGAGCAGTACTTC.

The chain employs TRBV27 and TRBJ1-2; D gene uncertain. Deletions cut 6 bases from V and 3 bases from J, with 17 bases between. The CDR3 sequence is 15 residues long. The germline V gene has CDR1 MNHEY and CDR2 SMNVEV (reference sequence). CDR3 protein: CASSRHVSPDYGYTF. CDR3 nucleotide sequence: TGTGCCAGCAGCCGACACGTTTCCCCGGACTATGGCTACACCTTC.